The text below deals with one T cell receptor (beta chain). What it binds is unknown. This sample also contains other DNA sequences that code for the same CDR3. The source of the sample is a study of shared clonotypes between healthy human individuals. Study information: Three CD4 naive, three CD4 memory, two CD8 naive and one CD8 memory plate were used per donor.

V lost 0 bases and J lost 4, with 6 bases in between. The CDR3 has 14 amino acids. Germline CDR1 and CDR2: ENHRY and SYGVKD. Whole-study findings and limits: Researchers sampled only blood; tissue repertoires likely differ. Estimated clonotype richness was generally higher in naive than memory subsets.

Using immunoSEQ multiplex PCR, the repertoire was profiled, and TCRdb retains in-frame clones only, with some absent. The sample gives fewer than 2.5 million clones, 93% of which show up once; roughly 0.39% is in the top ten. Sequences were obtained from naive CD4+ T cells from PBMCs. Subset defined: CD45RA+ positively selected. The chain has TRBV10-3 and TRBJ2-2; D possibly corresponds to TRBD2 (5 bases). This receptor was obtained from a man aged 18-30 years in good health. Some clones in this sample may be carry-over from other donors' samples. CDR3 region: CAISESRGTGELFF. CDR3 coding DNA: TGTGCCATCAGTGAGTCTCGGGGCACCGGGGAGCTGTTTTTT.